This T cell receptor beta chain originates from a study of cytomegalovirus exposure and HLA in healthy donors. Vbeta (60) and Jbeta (13) primers were used in the PCR. Sequencing was performed with immunoSEQ multiplex PCR; in TCRdb, only in-frame clones are kept and a portion is missing. The sample lists 150,000 to 200,000 clones; more than 75% were seen once. Of note for this clone: Antigen: not known.

Study results and limitations: Certain indistinguishable V segments, among them TRBV6-2 and TRBV6-3, were excluded.

V shed 0 bases and J shed 5 bases, with 13 bases lying between them. The CDR3 length is 15 residues. Germline CDR1 and CDR2: SGHRS and YFSETQ. Sequencing input: PBMCs. This sequence originates from a woman younger than 30 in good health and CMV-seronegative. The chain has TRBV5-1 and TRBJ2-3; maybe TRBD2 (6 bases). The CDR3 spells CASSLEEGMVDTQYF. The CDR3 nucleotides read TGCGCCAGCAGCTTGGAGGAGGGGATGGTAGATACGCAGTATTTT.